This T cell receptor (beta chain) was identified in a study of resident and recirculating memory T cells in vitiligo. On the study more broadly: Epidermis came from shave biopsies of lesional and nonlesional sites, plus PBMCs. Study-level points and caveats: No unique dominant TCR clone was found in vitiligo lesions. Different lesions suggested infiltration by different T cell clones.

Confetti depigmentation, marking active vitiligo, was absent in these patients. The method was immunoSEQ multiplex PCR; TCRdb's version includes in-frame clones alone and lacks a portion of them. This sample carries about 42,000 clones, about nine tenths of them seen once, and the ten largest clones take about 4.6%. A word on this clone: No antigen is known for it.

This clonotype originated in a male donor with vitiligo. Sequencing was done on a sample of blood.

CDR3 loop: CASSQGLSGNQPQHF. As DNA, the CDR3 is TGCGCCAGCAGCCAAGGTTTAAGCGGCAATCAGCCCCAGCATTTT. The V call is TRBV4-3, the J call TRBJ1-5, with D uncertain. This CDR3 has 15 amino acids. V shed 1 base and J shed 2 bases, with 9 bases lying between them. Germline V gene data show CDR1 as LGHNA and CDR2 as YSLEER.